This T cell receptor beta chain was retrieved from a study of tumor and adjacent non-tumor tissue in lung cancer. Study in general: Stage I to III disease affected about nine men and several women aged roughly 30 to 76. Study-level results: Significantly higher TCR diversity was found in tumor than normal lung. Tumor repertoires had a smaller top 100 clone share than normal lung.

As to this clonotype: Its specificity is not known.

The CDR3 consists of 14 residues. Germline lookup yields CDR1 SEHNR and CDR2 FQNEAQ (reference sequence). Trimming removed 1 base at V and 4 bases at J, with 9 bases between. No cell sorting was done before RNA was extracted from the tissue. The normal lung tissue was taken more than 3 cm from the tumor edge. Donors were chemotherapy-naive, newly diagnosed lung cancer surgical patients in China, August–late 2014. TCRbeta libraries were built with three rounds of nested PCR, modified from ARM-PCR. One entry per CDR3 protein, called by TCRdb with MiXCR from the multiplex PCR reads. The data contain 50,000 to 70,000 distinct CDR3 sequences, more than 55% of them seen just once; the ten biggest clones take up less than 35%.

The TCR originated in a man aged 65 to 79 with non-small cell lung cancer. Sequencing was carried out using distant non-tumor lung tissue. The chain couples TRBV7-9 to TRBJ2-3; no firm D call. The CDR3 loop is CASSLVAWADTQYF. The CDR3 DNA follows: TGTGCCAGCAGCTTAGTTGCCTGGGCAGATACGCAGTATTTT.